One and the same sample provided the 15 T cell receptor beta chains below, sequenced in a study of blood T cells in healthy people across ages. For the second PCR, which ran for roughly 6 to 12 cycles, a sample-barcoded 5' primer and a J-beta primer mix were used. TCRdb re-called the 5' RACE reads through MiXCR, storing one row per CDR3 protein. The sample has around 1.5 million distinct CDR3 sequences; around 42% are singletons. Specimen: blood. These receptor sequences come from a woman aged 18 to 35 in good health.

The V and J genes are TRBV9 and TRBJ1-4; 7 bases fit TRBD1. Trimming took 0 bases from V and 3 from J; bases not matched to a gene: 5. This CDR3 contains 16 residues. The germline CDR1 and CDR2 sequences are SGDLS and YYNGEE. The CDR3 DNA follows: TGTGCCAGCAGCGTAGCGACAGGGCCAGCTAATGAAAAACTGTTTTTT. Its translation: CASSVATGPANEKLFF.

The chain couples TRBV25-1 to TRBJ2-1, with 7 bases aligning to TRBD1. The J call could be wrong; TRBJ2-7 is a better fit for the DNA end. The germline gives CDR1 MGHDK, CDR2 SYGVNS. This CDR3 comprises 14 residues. DNA of the CDR3: TGTGCCAGCAGGGGGGACAGCCTTTACAATGAGCAGTACTTC. Its protein product is CASRGDSLYNEQYF.

The chain combines TRBV6-5 with TRBJ2-1; unclear D gene. The CDR3 is 12 amino acids. The germline CDR1 and CDR2 sequences are MNHEY and SVGAGI. The V end lost 6 bases, the J end lost 10 bases, and 13 bases lay between the germline ends. The CDR3 nucleotides are TGTGCCAGCAGAGCTGGCTTCGGGGAGCAGTTCTTC. Protein: CASRAGFGEQFF.

The gene calls are TRBV4-1 and TRBJ2-7; the D call may be TRBD1 or TRBD2 (5 bases each). Germline assignment: CDR1 MGHRA and CDR2 YSYEKL. The germline V and J ends were trimmed by 4 bases and 1 base, with 14 bases remaining between them. The CDR3 totals 15 residues. The CDR3 loop is CASSLWIGESYEQYF. In DNA, the CDR3 is TGCGCCAGCAGCCTCTGGATAGGGGAGTCCTACGAGCAGTACTTC.

The chain joins TRBV20-1 to TRBJ2-1, with D perhaps being TRBD1 or TRBD2 (5 bases each). The germline V and J ends were trimmed by 0 bases and 7 bases, with 13 bases remaining between them. The germline gives CDR1 DFQATT, CDR2 SNEGSKA (reference sequence). The CDR3 runs 14 residues. For the CDR3, the DNA is TGCAGTGCTAGAGATATGACGGGACGGAATGAGCAGTTCTTC. As protein: CSARDMTGRNEQFF.

CDR3 amino acids: CSATLGSLPSVEQYF. In DNA, the CDR3 is TGCAGTGCTACCCTCGGGTCCCTGCCGAGTGTCGAGCAGTACTTC. The V call is TRBV20-1, the J call TRBJ2-7; D ambiguous. Between the trimmed V and J ends, which lost 4 bases and 6 bases, there was a span of 22 bases. CDR1 and CDR2 (germline): DFQATT, SNEGSKA (reference sequence). The CDR3 runs to 15 residues.

This chain connects TRBV27 to TRBJ2-1; the match to TRBD2 covers 8 bases. Looked up from germline, CDR1 is MNHEY and CDR2 is SMNVEV (reference sequence). Unmatched junction bases numbered 8, after V lost 5 bases and J lost 2 bases. The CDR3 extends over 16 amino acids. The CDR3 is CASSQLTSGPYNEQFF. The CDR3 nucleotides are TGTGCCAGCAGTCAGCTCACTAGCGGACCCTACAATGAGCAGTTCTTC.

The chain has TRBV24-1 and TRBJ2-5; 8 nucleotides match TRBD1. The J call is doubtful: the DNA matches TRBJ2-7 better. Germline assignment: CDR1 KGHDR and CDR2 SFDVKD. The CDR3 sequence is 14 residues long. The CDR3 nucleotides read TGTGCCACCAGTGATGACAGGGGCTACTACGAGCAGTACTTC. Translated, it gives CATSDDRGYYEQYF.

Ten or more counts support this clonotype. The V gene is TRBV11-1, the J gene TRBJ2-1, with D maybe TRBD2 (6 bases). Germline V lookup: CDR1 SGHAT, CDR2 FQDESV (reference sequence). This CDR3 is built from 15 residues. V lost 2 bases and J lost 4, with 12 bases in between. CDR3 in DNA: TGTGCCAGCAGCTTAATGGGAGGTCCATACAATGAGCAGTTCTTC. This sequence encodes CASSLMGGPYNEQFF.

V usage is TRBV29-1 and J usage is TRBJ2-3, with TRBD2 identical over 10 bases. The germline gives CDR1 SQVTM, CDR2 ANQGSEA. This CDR3 is 15 amino acids long. V lost 3 bases, J lost 3 bases, and 6 bases stayed unmatched. CDR3 DNA: TGCAGCGTTGAGTTACCTAGCGGGAGTACAGATACGCAGTATTTT. Translation gives CSVELPSGSTDTQYF.

The genes are TRBV20-1 and TRBJ2-7; the D gene is possibly TRBD2 (6 bases). V lost 6 bases and J 0 bases, leaving 15 bases between the germline ends. There are 14 residues in the CDR3. Looked up from germline, CDR1 is DFQATT and CDR2 is SNEGSKA (reference sequence). In nucleotides, the CDR3 is TGCAGTGCCCCTGGCGGGAACCCCTCCTACGAGCAGTACTTC. It is translated as CSAPGGNPSYEQYF.

The J gene is TRBJ1-2, the V gene TRBV10-3, with D unresolved. The V gene's germline CDR1 is ENHRY and CDR2 SYGVKD. V lost 0 bases and J 6 bases, leaving 14 bases between the germline ends. The CDR3 contains 15 residues. The CDR3 DNA reads TGTGCCATCAGTGAGTCGACTTTTCGGGAGGATGGCTACACCTTC. It is translated as CAISESTFREDGYTF.

The CDR3: CASSQDTGSHQPQHF. The CDR3 DNA reads TGCGCCAGCAGCCAAGATACAGGGTCCCACCAGCCCCAGCATTTT. J is TRBJ1-5 and V is TRBV4-1, with D possibly being TRBD1 (6 bases). Per germline, CDR1 MGHRA and CDR2 YSYEKL. The CDR3 contains 15 residues. V gave up 0 bases and J gave up 7 bases, with 13 bases separating them.

The chain recombines TRBV5-1 with TRBJ2-3, with 7 bases identical to TRBD1. The junction had 11 bases not matched to a gene; V was cut back by 4 bases and J by 3 bases. This CDR3 has 16 amino acids. CDR1 is SGHRS and CDR2 is YFSETQ in the germline V gene. CDR3: CASSPPGQSLTDTQYF. In DNA form, the CDR3 reads TGCGCCAGCAGCCCCCCGGGACAGAGTTTAACAGATACGCAGTATTTT.

CDR3 DNA: TGCGCCAGCAGTGAAGCCCCAGGCAACACTGAAGCTTTCTTT. This encodes CASSEAPGNTEAFF. The gene calls are TRBV10-1 and TRBJ1-1; no clear D gene. CDR3 length equals 14 residues. Germline assignment: CDR1 WNHNN and CDR2 SYGVQD (reference sequence). V shed 3 bases and J shed 2 bases, with 10 bases lying between them.